These 7 T cell receptor beta chains were sequenced from one sample in a study of tumor and adjacent non-tumor tissue in lung cancer. Three rounds of nested PCR, following a modified ARM-PCR protocol, produced the TCRbeta library. TCRdb re-derived calls from the multiplex PCR reads in MiXCR, one entry per CDR3 protein. This sample has tens of thousands of distinct CDR3 sequences, with roughly two thirds found just once. RNA was extracted from bulk tissue without any cell sorting. Distant lung tissue was collected more than 3 cm away from the tumor edge. Source material: distant non-tumor lung tissue. These TCRs come from a man in his sixties or seventies with non-small cell lung cancer.

The rearrangement uses TRBV6-1 and TRBJ1-5; the D is unclear. The CDR3 is 15 amino acids. Germline V gene data show CDR1 as MNHNS and CDR2 as SASEGT. The V and J ends lost 3 bases and 3 bases respectively, with 12 bases between them. The CDR3 protein is CASSDYGIVNQPQHF. The DNA for the CDR3 is TGTGCCAGCAGTGACTATGGGATAGTCAATCAGCCCCAGCATTTT.

This clonotype was seen a single time. The V gene is TRBV10-1, the J gene TRBJ2-3; TRBD2 aligns across 7 bases. V was pared by 7 bases and J by 11 bases, with 9 bases of the junction left unmatched. Germline V gene lookup returns CDR1 WNHNN and CDR2 SYGVQD (reference sequence). The CDR3 is 12 residues long. CDR3 coding DNA: TGCGCCAGCAATGATTCGGGAGGTATGCAGTATTTT. Translated: CASNDSGGMQYF.

Of note for this clonotype: Germline and junction disagree at one end, which may indicate a read error. The CDR3 DNA is TGCAGCACCCGAGCGGGTAGCTCCTACGAGCGGTACTTC. Protein product: CSTRAGSSYERYF. This chain connects TRBV29-1 to TRBJ2-7; D perhaps matches TRBD2 (6 bases). CDR1 and CDR2 (germline): SQVTM, ANQGSEA. The CDR3 totals 13 residues.

This clonotype was found once. One junction end does not reproduce the germline sequence, and a read error may be involved. This chain joins TRBV29-1 and TRBJ2-1, with TRBD2 matching over 7 bases. This CDR3 has 11 amino acids. The germline V gene encodes CDR1 SQVTM and CDR2 ANQGSEA. The CDR3 DNA is TGCAGCGTTGATAGCGGGCCTAAGCGATTATTC. Residues: CSVDSGPKRLF.

The table lists this clonotype with a few counts. This CDR3 fails to terminate in the conserved phenylalanine or tryptophan, so it likely reflects a read error. The rearrangement links TRBV12-3 or TRBV12-4 to TRBJ1-6; D unclear. The CDR3 is made up of 16 amino acids. V lost 5 bases, J lost 0 bases, and 11 bases lay in between. As DNA, the CDR3 is TGTGCCAGCAGTGTTGAGGGAGGCTCCTATAATTCACCCCTCCACATT. Residues: CASSVEGGSYNSPLHI.

This clonotype was found a few times. A single base separates this from a much larger clone, so it may be a read error. This rearrangement joins TRBV6-2 or TRBV6-3 to TRBJ1-1, with D unresolved. V lost 6 bases to trimming and J lost 6 bases, with 8 bases between them. Germline CDR1 MNHEY, CDR2 SVGEGT. The CDR3 runs 11 residues. CDR3 sequence (DNA): TGTGCCAGCAGCAACACCGCTGAAGCTTTCTTT. Translating gives CASSNTAEAFF.

Concerning this clonotype: The CDR3 carries no conserved terminal phenylalanine or tryptophan, so it likely arises from a read error. The V call is TRBV6-6, the J call TRBJ1-2; D not certain. There are 17 residues in the CDR3. The germline V and J ends were trimmed by 0 bases and 1 base, with 15 bases remaining between them. The V gene's germline CDR1 is MNHNY and CDR2 SVGAGI (reference sequence). CDR3 loop: CASSYSVESTHNYGYTL. The CDR3 DNA follows: TGTGCCAGCAGTTACTCCGTGGAGTCGACGCATAACTATGGCTACACCCTC.